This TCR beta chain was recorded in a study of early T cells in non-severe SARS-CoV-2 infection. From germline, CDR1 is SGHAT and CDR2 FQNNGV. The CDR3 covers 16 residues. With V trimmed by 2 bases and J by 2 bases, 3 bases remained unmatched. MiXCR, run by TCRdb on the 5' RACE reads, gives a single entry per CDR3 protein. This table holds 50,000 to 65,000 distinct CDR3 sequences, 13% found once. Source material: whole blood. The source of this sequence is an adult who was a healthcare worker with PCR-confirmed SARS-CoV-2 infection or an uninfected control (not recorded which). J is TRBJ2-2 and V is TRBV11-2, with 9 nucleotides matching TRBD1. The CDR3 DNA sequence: TGTGCCAGCAGCTTATGGGACAGGGTTAACACCGGGGAGCTGTTTTTT. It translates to CASSLWDRVNTGELFF. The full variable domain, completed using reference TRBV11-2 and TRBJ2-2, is EAGVAQSPRYKIIEKRQSVAFWCNPISGHATLYWYQQILGQGPKLLIQFQNNGVVDDSQLPKDRFSAERLKGVDSTLKIQPAKLEDSAVYLCASSLWDRVNTGELFFGEGSRLTVL.